A single sample gave rise to the 13 T cell receptor beta chains below, sequenced in a study of cytomegalovirus exposure and HLA in healthy donors (dated by TCRdb to between 2016 and 2019). To prepare the library, the immunoSEQ multiplex PCR assay was applied. For the multiplex PCR, a mixture combining 60 forward primers for TCR Vbeta segments and 13 reverse primers for TCR Jbeta segments was used. TCRdb re-hosts the immuneACCESS table, in-frame sequences only. Its copies lack some clones; in the studies checked, an unresolved V gene accounts for under half of them, and the cause for the rest is not known. Here the sample has fewer than 200,000 clones; approximately 78% occur a single time. In total, the top ten clones hold about 0.98% of the sample. The sequenced sample was PBMCs. The receptors originated from a girl aged 2 to 9 in good health and CMV-seropositive.

This clone was seen only a few times. The V and J genes are TRBV6-1 and TRBJ1-2, with D possibly matching TRBD1 (5 bases). With 0 bases removed from V and 3 bases from J, the gap between germline ends came to 5 bases. The CDR3 is 13 amino acids. The germline CDR1 and CDR2 sequences are MNHNS and SASEGT. The CDR3 region is CASSEARDYGYTF. In DNA form, the CDR3 reads TGTGCCAGCAGTGAAGCCAGGGACTATGGCTACACCTTC.

The chain links TRBV4-1 to TRBJ2-3; no clear D gene. This CDR3 contains 12 residues. V was pared by 3 bases and J by 3 bases, with 4 bases between. Looked up from germline, CDR1 is MGHRA and CDR2 is YSYEKL. The DNA for the CDR3 is TGCGCCAGCAGCCATCAGACAGATACGCAGTATTTT. It encodes CASSHQTDTQYF.

This chain joins TRBV28 and TRBJ1-2; 10 bases fit TRBD1. Looked up from germline, CDR1 is MDHEN and CDR2 is SYDVKM. This CDR3 contains 16 residues. V shed 6 bases, J shed 2 bases, and the junction held 9 bases outside the gene matches. CDR3 protein: CASSPKTGGANYGYTF. CDR3 in DNA: TGTGCCAGCAGCCCAAAGACAGGGGGCGCAAACTATGGCTACACCTTC.

The chain employs TRBV5-4 and TRBJ2-7; 7 nucleotides align to TRBD1. V lost 3 bases and J lost 4; bases outside the gene matches: 13. The CDR3 runs to 16 residues. In germline, CDR1 is SGHNT, CDR2 YYREEE (reference sequence). Here the CDR3 DNA reads TGTGCCAGCAGCTCGAACTCGGACAGGAGATTATACGAGCAGTACTTC. This translates into CASSSNSDRRLYEQYF.

The J gene is TRBJ1-5, the V gene TRBV27, with D possibly TRBD1 on 5 matching bases. The ends were cut back, 0 bases at V and 1 base at J, with 10 bases in the middle. Looked up from germline, CDR1 is MNHEY and CDR2 is SMNVEV (reference sequence). The CDR3 is 16 amino acids. CDR3 in DNA: TGTGCCAGCAGTTTATCGTGGGGGGGGAGCAATCAGCCCCAGCATTTT. Protein product: CASSLSWGGSNQPQHF.

J is TRBJ2-2 and V is TRBV30; perhaps TRBD1 as D (5 bases). The CDR3 is made up of 15 amino acids. Trimming removed 2 bases from V and 5 bases from J, with 15 bases in between. Germline CDR1 and CDR2: GTSNPN and SVGIG (reference sequence). CDR3 sequence (DNA): TGTGCCTGGAGTAAAACAGACAGAGTAACCGGGGAGCTGTTTTTT. Protein product: CAWSKTDRVTGELFF.

The gene calls are TRBV7-9 and TRBJ1-2; TRBD1 aligns across 8 bases. The trim removed 2 bases at V and 6 bases at J, leaving 11 bases unmatched. The germline V gene has CDR1 SEHNR and CDR2 FQNEAQ (reference sequence). The CDR3 length is 16 residues. This CDR3 is CASSLKETGGADGYTF. Here the CDR3 DNA reads TGTGCCAGCAGCTTAAAGGAAACAGGGGGTGCGGATGGCTACACCTTC.

J is TRBJ2-7 and V is TRBV4-1; 10 bases fit TRBD1. Trimming at V came to 1 base and at J to 4 bases, leaving 7 bases not matched to a gene. The CDR3 length is 16 residues. In germline, CDR1 is MGHRA, CDR2 YSYEKL. CDR3: CASSQGSTGGLYEQYF. The CDR3 nucleotides read TGCGCCAGCAGCCAAGGGTCGACAGGGGGCTTGTACGAGCAGTACTTC.

This clone was observed a few times. In nucleotides, the CDR3 is TGTGCCAGCTCCGAGGGAAGGGCCCAGCATTTT. Translating it yields CASSEGRAQHF. The gene calls are TRBV21-1 and TRBJ1-5. TRBV21-1 is a pseudogene. This CDR3 region has 11 residues.

The chain recombines TRBV28 with TRBJ2-5; 8 nucleotides match TRBD2. This CDR3 spans 15 amino acids. Per the germline V gene, CDR1 is MDHEN and CDR2 is SYDVKM. J was trimmed by 5 bases and V by 5 bases; bases with no gene match: 10. CDR3 bases: TGTGCCAGCAGTCTACCTATCACGGGGGGGGAGACCCAGTACTTC. This sequence encodes CASSLPITGGETQYF.

This chain connects TRBV18 to TRBJ2-1; tentatively, D is TRBD1 (6 bases). Germline V CDR1 and CDR2: KGHSH, LQKENI. This CDR3 has 14 residues. V was pared by 6 bases and J by 6 bases, with 15 bases between. The CDR3 is CASSHTDRPNEQFF. The CDR3 DNA reads TGTGCCAGCTCCCACACCGACAGGCCCAATGAGCAGTTCTTC.

The chain employs TRBV19 and TRBJ2-7; maybe TRBD1 (6 bases). The germline CDR1 and CDR2 sequences are LNHDA and SQIVND (reference sequence). V lost 8 bases, J lost 1 base, and 6 bases lay in between. There are 11 residues in the CDR3. CDR3 region: CASGQSYEQYF. The CDR3, as DNA: TGTGCCAGTGGACAGTCCTACGAGCAGTACTTC. Looking up the rest from reference TRBV19 and TRBJ2-7 gives the full variable domain: DGGITQSPKYLFRKEGQNVTLSCEQNLNHDAMYWYRQDPGQGLRLIYYSQIVNDFQKGDIAEGYSVSREKKESFPLTVTSAQKNPTAFYLCASGQSYEQYFGPGTRLTVT.

The chain carries TRBV30 and TRBJ2-7; 8 nucleotides line up with TRBD2. Germline loops: CDR1 GTSNPN, CDR2 SVGIG (reference sequence). The length of the CDR3 is 14 residues. J lost 4 bases, V lost 2 bases, and 7 bases had no gene match. This CDR3 is CAWSRPRLAYEQYF. CDR3 DNA: TGTGCCTGGAGTCGACCAAGACTAGCGTACGAGCAGTACTTC. Complete variable domain (other parts from reference TRBV30 and TRBJ2-7): SQTIHQWPATLVQPVGSPLSLECTVEGTSNPNLYWYRQAAGRGLQLLFYSVGIGQISSEVPQNLSASRPQDRQFILSSKKLLLSDSGFYLCAWSRPRLAYEQYFGPGTRLTVT.